This section outlines one T cell receptor (beta chain) sequence together with its context. Its antigen remains undetermined. Within one base of it there is no much larger clone, and no base qualities were kept. In the germline V gene (reference sequence), CDR1 corresponds to MNHEY and CDR2 to SMNVEV. The CDR3 sequence holds 16 residues, the cysteine and phenylalanine included. Just CDR3 DNA is preserved here, 48 bases in frame from base 1. V trim: 5 bases; J trim: 7 bases; unmatched bases: 15. Sorted unstimulated T cells, along with proliferating T cells recovered from mixed lymphocyte reactions, underwent TCRbeta CDR3 sequencing. Fresh whole blood from nine to eleven HLA-typed healthy donors served as the source for isolating PBMCs. These data are taken from a study of siplizumab effects on memory and regulatory T cells (dated by TCRdb to the late 2010s). Regarding the research as a whole: The study looked at the effect of siplizumab, an anti-CD2 antibody, on alloreactive T-cell subsets in allogeneic mixed lymphocyte reactions made from human PBMCs. Overall study results and their limits: Sequences below about 10^-5 frequency were poorly captured, so only a minor fraction of alloreactive clones could be mapped to unstimulated subsets. About 80-96% of proliferating CD4+ or CD8+ clones could not be given a naive or memory phenotype. In reactions with siplizumab, an average of about 62% of mappable alloreactive CD4+ clones were Treg-derived, compared with approximately 29% in control reactions. Whether proliferating Tregs from siplizumab cultures actually had suppressive function was not functionally confirmed. The cumulative frequency of alloreactive sequences that could be traced back to unstimulated CD4+ memory T cells was significantly reduced by siplizumab. Greater diversity appeared to be present in unstimulated naive T cells than in memory T cells, and a substantial contribution to the alloresponse seemed to be made by naive cells.

Libraries came from the immunoSEQ multiplex PCR assay. Approximately 100,000 TCR templates per sample were assayed on the deep sequencing platform. Genomic DNA extracted from sorted T cells was used for TCRbeta CDR3 sequencing. Regarding the original processing steps: The R programming language was used for clonal analysis of the TCRbeta CDR3 data. Alloreactive CD4+ and CD8+ clones were defined by comparing unstimulated samples with post-reaction CFSE-low samples. Alloreactive CD4+ clones were assigned to regulatory or non-regulatory origin by matching sequences to sorted unstimulated Treg and non-Treg repertoires. Imported from immuneACCESS, the table was reduced by TCRdb to in-frame sequences with V and J called. These copies leave out some clones; in studies compared against another copy, an unresolved V gene accounts for under half, and the cause of the remainder is not known. D and trimming were read from the DNA, whereas the V and J calls and clone size are those reported in that table. The sample profile shows tens of thousands of clones; about 90% of them were found once. Roughly 28% of the sample rests with the top ten.

This receptor was identified in a human donor in good health. Sequencing was done on a sample of CD8+ T cells sorted from blood. The chain was built from TRBV27 and TRBJ2-3, and 7 bases in between align with TRBD2. The base sequence is TGTGCCAGCAGTACGTCCGGGACTGGGGGGGGGTATACGCAGTATTTT. This sequence encodes CASSTSGTGGGYTQYF.